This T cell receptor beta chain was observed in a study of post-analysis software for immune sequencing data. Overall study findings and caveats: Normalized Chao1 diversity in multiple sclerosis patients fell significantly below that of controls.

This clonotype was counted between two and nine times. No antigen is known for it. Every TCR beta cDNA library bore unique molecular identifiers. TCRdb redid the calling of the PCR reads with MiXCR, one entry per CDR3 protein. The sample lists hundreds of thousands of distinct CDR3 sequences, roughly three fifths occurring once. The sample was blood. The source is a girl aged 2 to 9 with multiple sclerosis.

CDR3 DNA: TGCAGCGTTGGAAGGCTATTAGTCTCGGAGACCCAGTACTTC. Translation: CSVGRLLVSETQYF. This chain joins TRBV29-1 and TRBJ2-5; D call uncertain. Trimming cost V 4 bases and J 5 bases, with 17 bases left between them. The CDR3 length is 14 residues. Germline values: CDR1 SQVTM, CDR2 ANQGSEA. The variable domain in full, with the rest retrieved from reference TRBV29-1 and TRBJ2-5, is SAVISQKPSRDICQRGTSLTIQCQVDSQVTMMFWYRQQPGQSLTLIATANQGSEATYESGFVIDKFPISRPNLTFSTLTVSNMSPEDSSIYLCSVGRLLVSETQYFGPGTRLLVL.